The present entry profiles one TCR beta chain with its context. The data are from a study of blood T cell repertoires in COVID-19. Study at large: Spain, Italy and the United States supplied samples that represented acute and convalescent COVID-19.

The CDR3 extends over 15 amino acids. The J segment lost 8 bases and the V segment lost 4 bases, leaving 6 bases of the junction unmatched. Germline CDR1 SGHVS, CDR2 FNYEAQ. Profiling relied on immunoSEQ multiplex PCR, and the TCRdb table lists in-frame clones only, not all of them. The sample carries about 200,000 clones, around four fifths recorded once. The J gene is TRBJ1-4, the V gene TRBV7-6; 11 nucleotides line up with TRBD1. The source is a man in his forties with acute or convalescent COVID-19. Sequenced: peripheral blood. CDR3 in DNA: TGTGCCAGCAGCTCTGGACAGGGGGCGCAGGAAAAACTGTTTTTT. Its translation: CASSSGQGAQEKLFF.